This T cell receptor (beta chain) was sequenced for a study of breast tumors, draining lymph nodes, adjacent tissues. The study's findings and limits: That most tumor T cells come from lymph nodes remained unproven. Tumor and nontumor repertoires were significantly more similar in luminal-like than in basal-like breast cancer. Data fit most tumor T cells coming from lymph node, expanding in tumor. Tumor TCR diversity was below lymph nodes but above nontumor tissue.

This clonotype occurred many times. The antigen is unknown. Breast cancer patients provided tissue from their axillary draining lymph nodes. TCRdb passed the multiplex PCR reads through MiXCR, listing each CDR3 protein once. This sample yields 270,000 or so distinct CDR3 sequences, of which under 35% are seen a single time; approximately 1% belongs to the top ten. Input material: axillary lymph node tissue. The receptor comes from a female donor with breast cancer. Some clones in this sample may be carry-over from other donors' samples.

Here the CDR3 reads CASSLDVRSSPLHF. CDR3 in DNA: TGTGCCAGCAGCTTAGATGTCAGGTCTTCACCCCTCCACTTT. V usage is TRBV7-6 and J usage is TRBJ1-6; D is unresolved. CDR3 size: 14 residues. Germline V gene data show CDR1 as SGHVS and CDR2 as FNYEAQ. V lost 1 base to trimming and J lost 9 bases, with 10 bases between them.